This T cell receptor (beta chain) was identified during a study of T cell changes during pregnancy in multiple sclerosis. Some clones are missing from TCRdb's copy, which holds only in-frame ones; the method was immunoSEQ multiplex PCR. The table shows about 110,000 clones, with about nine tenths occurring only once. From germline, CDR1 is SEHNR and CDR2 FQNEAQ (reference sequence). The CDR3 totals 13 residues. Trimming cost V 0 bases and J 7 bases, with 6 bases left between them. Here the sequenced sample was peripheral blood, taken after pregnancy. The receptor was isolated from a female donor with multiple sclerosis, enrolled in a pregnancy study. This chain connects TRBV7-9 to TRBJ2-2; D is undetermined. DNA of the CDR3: TGTGCCAGCAGCTTAGCGCCGGGCGGGGAGCTGTTTTTT. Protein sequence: CASSLAPGGELFF.